This T cell receptor (beta chain) was observed in a study of shared clonotypes between healthy human individuals. Measured with immunoSEQ multiplex PCR; TCRdb has only the in-frame clones, and not every one. The data contain more than 2 million clones, around 93% of them seen just once; the ten biggest clones take up around 1.7%. Naive CD8 cells were CD45RO-negative, positively selected for CCR7, excluding terminally differentiated effector memory CD45RA+ cells. Caucasian adults residing in Nashville, Tennessee made up all the donors. Concerning this clone: Its antigen is not known.

CDR1 SEHNR and CDR2 FQNEAQ come from the germline V gene (reference sequence). This CDR3 contains 16 residues. V gave up 5 bases and J gave up 3 bases; unmatched junction bases: 6. Study outcomes and limitations: Shared clonotypes across all four donors exceeded non-shared ones in generation probability.

The sample comprised naive CD8+ T cells from PBMCs. The genes are TRBV7-9 and TRBJ2-7, with 14 bases aligning to TRBD2. This receptor was obtained from a man between 18 and 35 years old in good health. Some clones in this sample may be carry-over from other donors' samples. The CDR3 protein is CASSTRLAGGGYEQYF. For the CDR3, the DNA is TGTGCCAGCAGCACACGACTAGCGGGAGGGGGCTACGAGCAGTACTTC.